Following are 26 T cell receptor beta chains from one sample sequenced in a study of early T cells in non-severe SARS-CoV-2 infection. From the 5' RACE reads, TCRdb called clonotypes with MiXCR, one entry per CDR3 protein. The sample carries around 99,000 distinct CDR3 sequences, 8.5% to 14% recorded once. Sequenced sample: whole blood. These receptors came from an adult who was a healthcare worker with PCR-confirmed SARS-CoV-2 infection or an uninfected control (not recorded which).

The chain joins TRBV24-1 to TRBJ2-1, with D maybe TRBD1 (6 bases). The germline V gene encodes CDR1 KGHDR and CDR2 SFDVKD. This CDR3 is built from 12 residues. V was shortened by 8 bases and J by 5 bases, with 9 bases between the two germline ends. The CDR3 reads CATTGDNNEQFF. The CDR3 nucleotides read TGTGCCACCACTGGGGACAACAATGAGCAGTTCTTC.

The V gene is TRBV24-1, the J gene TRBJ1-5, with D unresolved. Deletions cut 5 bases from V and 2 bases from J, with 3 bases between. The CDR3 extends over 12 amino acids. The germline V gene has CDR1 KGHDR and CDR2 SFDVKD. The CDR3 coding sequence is TGTGCCACCAGTGTAGGCAATCAGCCCCAGCATTTT. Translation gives CATSVGNQPQHF.

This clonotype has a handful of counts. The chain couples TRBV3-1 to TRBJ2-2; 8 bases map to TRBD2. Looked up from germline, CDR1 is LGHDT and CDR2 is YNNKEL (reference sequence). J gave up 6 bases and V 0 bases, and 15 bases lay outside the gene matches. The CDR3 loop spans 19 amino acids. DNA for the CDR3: TGTGCCAGCAGCCAAGAGGGGAGCGGGAGATCCCCCCGGGCCGGGGAGCTGTTTTTT. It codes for CASSQEGSGRSPRAGELFF.

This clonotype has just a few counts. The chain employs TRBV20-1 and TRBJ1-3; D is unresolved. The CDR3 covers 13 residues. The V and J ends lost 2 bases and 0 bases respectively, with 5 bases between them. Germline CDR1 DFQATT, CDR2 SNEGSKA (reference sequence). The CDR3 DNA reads TGCAGTGCTAGAAGGCCCTCTGGAAACACCATATATTTT. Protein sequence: CSARRPSGNTIYF.

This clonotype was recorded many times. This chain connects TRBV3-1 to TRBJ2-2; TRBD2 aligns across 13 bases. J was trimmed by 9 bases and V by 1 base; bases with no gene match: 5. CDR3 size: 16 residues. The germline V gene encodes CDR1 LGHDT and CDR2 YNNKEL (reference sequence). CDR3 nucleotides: TGTGCCAGCAGCCAAGTCGGGACTAGCGGGACCTGGGAGCTGTTTTTT. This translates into CASSQVGTSGTWELFF.

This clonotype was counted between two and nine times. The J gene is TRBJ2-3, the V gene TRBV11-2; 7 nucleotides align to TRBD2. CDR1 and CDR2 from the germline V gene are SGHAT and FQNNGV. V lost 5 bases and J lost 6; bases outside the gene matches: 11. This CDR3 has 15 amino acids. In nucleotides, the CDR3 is TGTGCCAGCAGCCGGCTGACTAGCATGACGGATACGCAGTATTTT. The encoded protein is CASSRLTSMTDTQYF.

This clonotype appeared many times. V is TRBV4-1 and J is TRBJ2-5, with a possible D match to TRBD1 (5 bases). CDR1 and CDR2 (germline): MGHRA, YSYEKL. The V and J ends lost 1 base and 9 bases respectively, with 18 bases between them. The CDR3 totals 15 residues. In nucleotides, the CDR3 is TGCGCCAGCAGCCAAGGCCGGGCCTCCCAAGGGGCCCAGTACTTC. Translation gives CASSQGRASQGAQYF.

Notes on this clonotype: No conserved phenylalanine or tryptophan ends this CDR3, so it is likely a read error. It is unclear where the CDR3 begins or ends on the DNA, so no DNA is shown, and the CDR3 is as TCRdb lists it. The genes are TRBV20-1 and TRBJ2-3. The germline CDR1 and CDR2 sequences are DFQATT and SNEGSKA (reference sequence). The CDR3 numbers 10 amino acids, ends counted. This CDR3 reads CSARDGYMRL.

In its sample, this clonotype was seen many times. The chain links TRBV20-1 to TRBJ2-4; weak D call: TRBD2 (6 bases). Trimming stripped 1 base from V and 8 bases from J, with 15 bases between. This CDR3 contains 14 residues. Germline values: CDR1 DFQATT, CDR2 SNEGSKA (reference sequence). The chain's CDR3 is CSARASGSIDIQYF. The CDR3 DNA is TGCAGTGCTAGAGCGTCCGGGAGTATCGACATTCAGTACTTC.

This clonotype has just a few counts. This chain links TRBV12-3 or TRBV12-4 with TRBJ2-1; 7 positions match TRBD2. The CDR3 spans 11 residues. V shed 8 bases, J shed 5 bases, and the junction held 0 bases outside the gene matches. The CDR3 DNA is TGTGCCAGCGCGGGGGACAATGAGCAGTTCTTC. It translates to CASAGDNEQFF.

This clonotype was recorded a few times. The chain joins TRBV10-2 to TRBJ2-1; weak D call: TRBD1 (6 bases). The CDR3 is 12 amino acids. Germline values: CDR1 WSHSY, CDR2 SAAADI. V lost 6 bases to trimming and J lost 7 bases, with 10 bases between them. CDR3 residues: CASSRTENEQFF. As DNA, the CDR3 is TGCGCCAGCAGCAGGACAGAGAATGAGCAGTTCTTC.

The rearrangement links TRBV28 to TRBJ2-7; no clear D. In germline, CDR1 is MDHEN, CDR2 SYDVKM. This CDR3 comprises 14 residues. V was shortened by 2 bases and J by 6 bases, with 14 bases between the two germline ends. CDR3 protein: CASSLAWPTGEQYF. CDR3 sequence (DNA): TGTGCCAGCAGTTTAGCGTGGCCCACTGGCGAGCAGTACTTC.

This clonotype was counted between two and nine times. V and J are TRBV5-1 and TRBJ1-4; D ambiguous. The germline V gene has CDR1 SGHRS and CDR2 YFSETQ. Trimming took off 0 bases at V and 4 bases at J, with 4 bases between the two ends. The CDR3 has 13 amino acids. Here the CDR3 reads CASSLDGNEKLFF. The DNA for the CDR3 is TGCGCCAGCAGCTTGGACGGTAATGAAAAACTGTTTTTT.

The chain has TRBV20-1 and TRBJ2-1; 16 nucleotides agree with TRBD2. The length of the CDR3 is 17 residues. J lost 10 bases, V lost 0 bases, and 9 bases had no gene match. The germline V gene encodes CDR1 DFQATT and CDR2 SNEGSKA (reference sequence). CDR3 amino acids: CSARDHLGTSGRDEQFF. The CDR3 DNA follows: TGCAGTGCTAGAGATCATCTTGGGACTAGCGGGAGGGACGAGCAGTTCTTC.

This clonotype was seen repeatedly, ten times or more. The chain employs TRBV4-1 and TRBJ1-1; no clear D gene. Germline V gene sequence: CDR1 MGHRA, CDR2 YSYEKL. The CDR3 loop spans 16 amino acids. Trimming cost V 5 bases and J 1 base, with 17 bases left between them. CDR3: CASSTPPRNENTEAFF. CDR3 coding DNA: TGCGCCAGCAGCACCCCTCCCCGGAATGAGAACACTGAAGCTTTCTTT.

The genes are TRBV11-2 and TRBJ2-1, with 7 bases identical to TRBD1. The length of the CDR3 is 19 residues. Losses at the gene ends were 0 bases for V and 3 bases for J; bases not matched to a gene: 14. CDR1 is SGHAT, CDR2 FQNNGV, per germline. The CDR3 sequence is CASSLDVLSWDRLYNEQFF. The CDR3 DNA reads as TGTGCCAGCAGCTTAGACGTTTTAAGTTGGGACAGACTCTACAATGAGCAGTTCTTC.

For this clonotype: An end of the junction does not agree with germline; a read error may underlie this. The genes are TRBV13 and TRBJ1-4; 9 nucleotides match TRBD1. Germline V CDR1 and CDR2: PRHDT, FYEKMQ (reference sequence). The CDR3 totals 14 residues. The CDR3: CVSSRRQGDEKLFF. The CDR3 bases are TGTGTCAGCAGCCGAAGACAGGGGGATGAAAAACTGTTTTTT. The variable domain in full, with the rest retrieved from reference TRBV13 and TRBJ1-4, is AAGVIQSPRHLIKEKRETATLKCYPIPRHDTVYWYQQGPGQDPQFLISFYEKMQSDKGSIPDRFSAQQFSDYHSELNMSSLELGDSALYFCVSSRRQGDEKLFFGSGTQLSVL.

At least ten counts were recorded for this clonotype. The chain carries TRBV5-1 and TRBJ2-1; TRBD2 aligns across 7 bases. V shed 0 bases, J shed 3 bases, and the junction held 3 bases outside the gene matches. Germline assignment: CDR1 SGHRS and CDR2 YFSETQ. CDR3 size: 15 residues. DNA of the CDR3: TGCGCCAGCAGCTTGGCCCAGCGGGGCTACAATGAGCAGTTCTTC. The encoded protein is CASSLAQRGYNEQFF.

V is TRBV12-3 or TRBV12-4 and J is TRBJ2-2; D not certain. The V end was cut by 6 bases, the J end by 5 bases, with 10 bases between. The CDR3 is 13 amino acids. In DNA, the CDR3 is TGTGCCAGCAGACCGGACGGGACCGGGGAGCTGTTTTTT. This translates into CASRPDGTGELFF.

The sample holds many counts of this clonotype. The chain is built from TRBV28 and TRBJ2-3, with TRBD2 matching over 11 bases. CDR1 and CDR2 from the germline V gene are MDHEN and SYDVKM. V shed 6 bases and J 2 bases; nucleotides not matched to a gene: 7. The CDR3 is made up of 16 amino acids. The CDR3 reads CASSSRLAGITDTQYF. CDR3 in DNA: TGTGCCAGCAGCTCAAGACTAGCGGGGATCACAGATACGCAGTATTTT.

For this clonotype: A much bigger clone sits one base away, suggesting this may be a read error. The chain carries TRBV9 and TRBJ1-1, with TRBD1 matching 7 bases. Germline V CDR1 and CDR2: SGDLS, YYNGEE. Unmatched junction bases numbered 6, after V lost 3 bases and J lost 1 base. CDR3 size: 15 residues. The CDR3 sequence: CASSATGVANTEAFF. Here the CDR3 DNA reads TGTGCCAGCAGCGCCACAGGGGTCGCGAACACTGAAGCTTTCTTT. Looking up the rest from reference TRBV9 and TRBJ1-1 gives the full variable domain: DSGVTQTPKHLITATGQRVTLRCSPRSGDLSVYWYQQSLDQGLQFLIQYYNGEERAKGNILERFSAQQFPDLHSELNLSSLELGDSALYFCASSATGVANTEAFFGQGTRLTVV.

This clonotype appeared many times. This CDR3 reads CASSLQRESYEQYF. CDR3 sequence (DNA): TGTGCCAGCAGCTTACAGCGGGAGTCCTACGAGCAGTACTTC. The V and J genes are TRBV7-2 and TRBJ2-7; 8 bases fit TRBD2. V trimming: 2 bases; J trimming: 1 base; junction bases outside the gene matches: 1. Per germline, CDR1 SGHTA and CDR2 FQGNSA. The CDR3 contains 14 residues.

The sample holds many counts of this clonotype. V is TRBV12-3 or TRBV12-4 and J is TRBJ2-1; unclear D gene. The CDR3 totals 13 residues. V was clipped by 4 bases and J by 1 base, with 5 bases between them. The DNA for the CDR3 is TGTGCCAGCAGTTCTATTTCCTACAATGAGCAGTTCTTC. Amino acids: CASSSISYNEQFF.

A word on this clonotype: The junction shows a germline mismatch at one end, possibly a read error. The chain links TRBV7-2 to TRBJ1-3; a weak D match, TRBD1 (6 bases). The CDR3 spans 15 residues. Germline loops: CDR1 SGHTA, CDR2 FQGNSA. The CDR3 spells CASSLGTASENTIYF. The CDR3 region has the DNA TGTGCCAGCAGCTTAGGGACAGCCTCTGAAAACACCATATATTTT.

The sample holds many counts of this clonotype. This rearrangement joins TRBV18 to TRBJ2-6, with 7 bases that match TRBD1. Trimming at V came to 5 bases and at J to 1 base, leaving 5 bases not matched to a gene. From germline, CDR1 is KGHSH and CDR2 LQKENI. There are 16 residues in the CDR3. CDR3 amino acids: CASSSLQGSGANVLTF. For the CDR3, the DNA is TGTGCCAGCTCATCGTTACAGGGGTCTGGGGCCAACGTCCTGACTTTC.

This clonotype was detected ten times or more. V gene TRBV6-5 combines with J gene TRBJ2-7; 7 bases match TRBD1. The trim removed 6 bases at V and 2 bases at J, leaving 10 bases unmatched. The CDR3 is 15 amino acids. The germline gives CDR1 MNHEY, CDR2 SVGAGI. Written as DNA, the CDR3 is TGTGCCAGCAGCCCCGTGACAGGGTTACCCTACGAGCAGTACTTC. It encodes CASSPVTGLPYEQYF.